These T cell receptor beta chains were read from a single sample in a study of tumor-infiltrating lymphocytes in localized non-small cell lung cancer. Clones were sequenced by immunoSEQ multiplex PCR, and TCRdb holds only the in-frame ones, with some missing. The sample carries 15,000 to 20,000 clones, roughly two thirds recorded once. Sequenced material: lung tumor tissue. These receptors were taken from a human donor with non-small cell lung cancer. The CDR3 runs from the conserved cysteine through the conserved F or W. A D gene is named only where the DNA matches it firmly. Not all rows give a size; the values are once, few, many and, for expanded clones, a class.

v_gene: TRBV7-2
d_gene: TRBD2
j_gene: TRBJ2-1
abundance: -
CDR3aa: CASSLTSGGKEEQFF
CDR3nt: TGTGCCAGCAGCCTGACTAGCGGGGGGAAAGAGGAGCAGTTCTTC

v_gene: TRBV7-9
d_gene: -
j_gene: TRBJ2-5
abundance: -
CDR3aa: CASSIRGAWGETQYF
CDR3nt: TGTGCCAGCAGTATACGGGGGGCTTGGGGAGAGACCCAGTACTTC

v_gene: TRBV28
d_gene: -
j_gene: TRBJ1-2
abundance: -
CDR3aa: CASTQRGGANYGYTF
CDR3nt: TGTGCCAGCACCCAAAGGGGGGGCGCGAACTATGGCTACACCTTC

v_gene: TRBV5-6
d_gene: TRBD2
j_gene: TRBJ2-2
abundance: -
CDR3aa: CASSFKGPGTTYTGELFF
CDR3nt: TGTGCCAGCAGCTTTAAGGGTCCCGGGACTACCTACACCGGGGAGCTGTTTTTT

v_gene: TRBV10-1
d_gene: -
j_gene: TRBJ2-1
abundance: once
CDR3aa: CASSDSNEQFF
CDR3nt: TGCGCCAGCAGTGATTCAAATGAGCAGTTCTTC

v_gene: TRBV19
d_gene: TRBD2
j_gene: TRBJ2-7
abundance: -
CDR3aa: CASSRTSGAYEQYF
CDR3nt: TGTGCCAGTAGTCGGACTAGCGGGGCCTACGAGCAGTACTTC

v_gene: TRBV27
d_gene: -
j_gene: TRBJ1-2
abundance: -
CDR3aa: CASSSTGLNTDGYTF
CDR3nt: TGTGCCAGCAGTTCCACCGGACTGAATACTGACGGCTACACCTTC

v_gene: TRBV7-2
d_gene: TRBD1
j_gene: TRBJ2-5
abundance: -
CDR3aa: CASSSGQTLGETQYF
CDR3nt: TGTGCCAGCAGCTCGGGACAGACCCTCGGGGAGACCCAGTACTTC

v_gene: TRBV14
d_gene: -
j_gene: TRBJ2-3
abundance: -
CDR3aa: CASSQDVGGVSDTQYF
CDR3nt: TGTGCCAGCAGCCAAGACGTAGGAGGGGTTTCAGATACGCAGTATTTT

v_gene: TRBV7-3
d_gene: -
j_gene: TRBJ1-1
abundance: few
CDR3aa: CASSLGTNTEAFF
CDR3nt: TGTGCCAGCAGCTTGGGCACGAACACTGAAGCTTTCTTT

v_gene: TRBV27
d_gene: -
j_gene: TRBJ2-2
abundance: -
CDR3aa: CASGMYTGELFF
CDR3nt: TGTGCCAGCGGGATGTACACCGGGGAGCTGTTTTTT

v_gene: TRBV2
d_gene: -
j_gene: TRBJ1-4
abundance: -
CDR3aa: CASSLRTDATNEKLFF
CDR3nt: TGTGCCAGCAGTCTCAGGACGGATGCAACTAATGAAAAACTGTTTTTT

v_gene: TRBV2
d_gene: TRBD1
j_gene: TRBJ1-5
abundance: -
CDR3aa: CASGPGQAWGNQPQHF
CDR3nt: TGTGCCAGCGGTCCCGGACAGGCTTGGGGCAATCAGCCCCAGCATTTT

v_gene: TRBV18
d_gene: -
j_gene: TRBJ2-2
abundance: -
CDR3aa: CASSLEGPRTGELFF
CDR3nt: TGTGCCAGCTCATTGGAGGGCCCTCGAACCGGGGAGCTGTTTTTT

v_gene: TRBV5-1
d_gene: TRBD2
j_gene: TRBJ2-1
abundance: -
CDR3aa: CASSPGTSDLREQFF
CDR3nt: TGCGCCAGCAGCCCCGGGACTAGCGACCTAAGAGAGCAGTTCTTC

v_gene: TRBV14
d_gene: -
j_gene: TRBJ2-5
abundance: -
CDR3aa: CASSQESNRLFPTQETQYF
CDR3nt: TGTGCCAGCAGCCAAGAAAGTAACAGGCTATTCCCAACACAAGAGACCCAGTACTTC

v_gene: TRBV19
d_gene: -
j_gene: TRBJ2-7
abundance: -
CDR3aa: CASTPNGYSYEQYF
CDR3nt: TGTGCCAGTACCCCTAACGGCTACTCCTACGAGCAGTACTTC

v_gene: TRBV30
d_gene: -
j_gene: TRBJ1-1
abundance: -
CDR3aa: CAWGVGFVNTEAFF
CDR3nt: TGTGCCTGGGGGGTGGGTTTTGTGAACACTGAAGCTTTCTTT

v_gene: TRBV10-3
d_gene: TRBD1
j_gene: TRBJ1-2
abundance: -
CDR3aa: CAINKEPGQGGGYTF
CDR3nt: TGTGCCATCAACAAAGAACCGGGACAGGGCGGTGGCTACACCTTC

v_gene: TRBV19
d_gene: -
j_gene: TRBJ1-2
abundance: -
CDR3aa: CASSPGTLYGYTF
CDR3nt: TGTGCCAGTAGTCCGGGGACCCTCTATGGCTACACCTTC

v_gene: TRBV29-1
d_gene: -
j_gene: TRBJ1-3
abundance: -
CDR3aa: CSVEEQGFGSGNTIYF
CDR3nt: TGCAGCGTTGAAGAACAAGGTTTTGGCTCTGGAAACACCATATATTTT

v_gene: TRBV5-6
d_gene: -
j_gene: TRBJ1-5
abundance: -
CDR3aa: CASSFGLGGSNQPQHF
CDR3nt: TGTGCCAGCAGTTTCGGACTGGGCGGGAGCAATCAGCCCCAGCATTTT

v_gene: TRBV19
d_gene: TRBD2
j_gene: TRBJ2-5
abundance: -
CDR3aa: CASSIREGPETQYF
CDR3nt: TGTGCCAGTAGTATACGGGAGGGCCCAGAGACCCAGTACTTC

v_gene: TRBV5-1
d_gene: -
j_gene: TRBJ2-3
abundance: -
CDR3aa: CASSLDTSTDTQYF
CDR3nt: TGCGCCAGCAGCTTAGACACCAGCACAGATACGCAGTATTTT

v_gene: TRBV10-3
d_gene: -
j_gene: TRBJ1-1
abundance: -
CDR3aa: CAISSGTPEAFF
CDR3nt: TGTGCCATCAGTTCCGGGACCCCTGAAGCTTTCTTT

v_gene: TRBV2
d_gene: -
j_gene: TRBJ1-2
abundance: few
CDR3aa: CASSALGAYGYTF
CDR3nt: TGTGCCAGCAGTGCTCTGGGGGCCTATGGCTACACCTTC

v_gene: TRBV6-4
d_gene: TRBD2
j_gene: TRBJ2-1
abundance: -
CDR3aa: CASSAGTNEGNEQFF
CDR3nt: TGTGCCAGCAGCGCCGGGACTAACGAGGGCAATGAGCAGTTCTTC

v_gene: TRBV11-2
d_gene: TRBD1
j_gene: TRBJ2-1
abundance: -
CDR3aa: CASSLGLRGRNEQFF
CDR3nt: TGTGCCAGCAGCTTAGGGTTAAGGGGGCGCAATGAGCAGTTCTTC

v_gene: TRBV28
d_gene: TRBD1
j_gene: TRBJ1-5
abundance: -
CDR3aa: CASSLIAGGQPQHF
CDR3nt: TGTGCCAGCAGTTTAATTGCAGGGGGGCAGCCCCAGCATTTT

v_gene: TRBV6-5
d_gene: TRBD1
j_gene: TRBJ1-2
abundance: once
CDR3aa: CASSEGANYGYTF
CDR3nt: TGTGCCAGCAGTGAGGGGGCCAACTATGGCTACACCTTC

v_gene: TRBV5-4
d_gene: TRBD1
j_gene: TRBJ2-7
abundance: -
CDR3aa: CAYGSGGSYEQYF
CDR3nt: TGTGCCTATGGTTCAGGGGGTTCCTACGAGCAGTACTTC

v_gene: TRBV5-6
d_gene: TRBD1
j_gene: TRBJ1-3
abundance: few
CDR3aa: CASSHRGTLSSGNTIYF
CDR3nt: TGTGCCAGCAGCCACAGGGGGACCTTATCATCTGGAAACACCATATATTTT

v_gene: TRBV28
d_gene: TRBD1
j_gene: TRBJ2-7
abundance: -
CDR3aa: CASGPGGLMAYEQYF
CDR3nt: TGTGCCAGCGGACCAGGGGGCTTGATGGCTTACGAGCAGTACTTC

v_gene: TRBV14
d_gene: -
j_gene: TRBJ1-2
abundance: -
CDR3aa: CASSQVSHGYTF
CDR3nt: TGTGCCAGCAGCCAAGTATCCCATGGCTACACCTTC

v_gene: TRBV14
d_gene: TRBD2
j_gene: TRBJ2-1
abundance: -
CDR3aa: CASSPQSPGLAGGEQFF
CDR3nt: TGTGCCAGCAGCCCCCAGTCTCCGGGACTAGCGGGAGGGGAGCAGTTCTTC

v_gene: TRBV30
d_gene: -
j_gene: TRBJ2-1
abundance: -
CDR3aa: CAWSDRNNEQFF
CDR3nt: TGTGCCTGGAGTGATCGGAACAATGAGCAGTTCTTC

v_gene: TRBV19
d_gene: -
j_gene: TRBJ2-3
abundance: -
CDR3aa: CASSAVPDTQYF
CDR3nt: TGTGCCAGTAGTGCGGTCCCAGATACGCAGTATTTT

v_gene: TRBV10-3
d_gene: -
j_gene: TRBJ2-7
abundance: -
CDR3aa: CATEGSYEQYF
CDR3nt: TGTGCCACTGAAGGATCCTACGAGCAGTACTTC

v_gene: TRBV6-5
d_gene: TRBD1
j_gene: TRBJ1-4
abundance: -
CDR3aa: CASKTGGGLYEKLFF
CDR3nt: TGTGCCAGCAAAACAGGGGGGGGCCTGTACGAAAAACTGTTTTTT

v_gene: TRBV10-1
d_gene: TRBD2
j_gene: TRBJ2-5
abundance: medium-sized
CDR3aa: CASSERSGLAGDLGSRETQYF
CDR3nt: TGCGCCAGCAGTGAGCGAAGTGGGCTAGCGGGGGACCTGGGTTCTAGAGAGACCCAGTACTTC

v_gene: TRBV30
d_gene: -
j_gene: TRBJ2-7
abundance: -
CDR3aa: CAWSPGGPYEQYF
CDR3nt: TGTGCCTGGAGCCCCGGCGGGCCCTACGAGCAGTACTTC

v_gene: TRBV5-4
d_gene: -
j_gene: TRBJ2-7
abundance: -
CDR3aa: CASSQDWDISYEQYF
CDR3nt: TGTGCCAGCAGCCAAGATTGGGACATTTCCTACGAGCAGTACTTC

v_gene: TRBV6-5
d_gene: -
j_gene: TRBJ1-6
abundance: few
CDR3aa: CASTHRVGYNSPLHF
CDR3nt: TGTGCCAGCACACACAGGGTGGGGTATAATTCACCCCTCCACTTT

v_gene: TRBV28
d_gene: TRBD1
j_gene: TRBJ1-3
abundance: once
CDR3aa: CASSLRGLSGNTIYF
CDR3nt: TGTGCCAGCAGTTTAAGGGGGCTCTCTGGAAACACCATATATTTT

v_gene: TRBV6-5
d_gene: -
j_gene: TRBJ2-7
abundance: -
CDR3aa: CASSLTDFGEQYF
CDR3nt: TGTGCCAGCAGCTTGACCGACTTTGGTGAGCAGTACTTC

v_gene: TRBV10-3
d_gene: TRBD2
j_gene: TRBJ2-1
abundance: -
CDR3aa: CAITPSPGLASNEQFF
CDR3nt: TGTGCCATCACTCCATCGCCGGGACTAGCAAGTAATGAGCAGTTCTTC

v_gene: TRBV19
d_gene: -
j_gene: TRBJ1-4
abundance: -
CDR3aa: CASSYRTANEKLFF
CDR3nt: TGTGCCAGTAGTTATCGGACAGCGAATGAAAAACTGTTTTTT